Below, 18 T cell receptor beta chains from the same sample are listed, as sequenced in a study of OX40 agonist ivuxolimab in advanced cancers. The method was immunoSEQ multiplex PCR; TCRdb's version includes in-frame clones alone and lacks a portion of them. The top ten clones hold 6.2% of a sample with fewer than 100,000 clones, roughly 91% of them seen once. The sequencing here drew on CD4+ or CD8+ T cells sorted from blood, taken in a trial of the OX40 agonist ivuxolimab. These receptors were obtained from an adult with an advanced solid tumor such as melanoma, head and neck, liver or kidney cancer.

The chain carries TRBV28 and TRBJ2-3; D possibly corresponds to TRBD1 (5 bases). V was cut by 5 bases and J by 1 base, with 13 bases left in between. The germline gives CDR1 MDHEN, CDR2 SYDVKM. The CDR3 is made up of 15 amino acids. The CDR3 coding sequence is TGTGCCAGCAGTCCTCGTGGGGCGGGCACAGATACGCAGTATTTT. Translating it yields CASSPRGAGTDTQYF.

This clone was seen only once. The V and J genes are TRBV28 and TRBJ2-7; 9 nucleotides agree with TRBD1. The germline V gene encodes CDR1 MDHEN and CDR2 SYDVKM. V was clipped by 5 bases and J by 5 bases; unmatched bases: 10. There are 15 residues in the CDR3. CDR3 amino acids: CASSQRQGVRNEQYF. The CDR3 nucleotides are TGTGCCAGCAGTCAGCGACAGGGGGTACGGAACGAGCAGTACTTC.

This chain uses TRBV19 with TRBJ1-1; D is uncertain. This CDR3 contains 14 residues. With 1 base removed from V and 1 base from J, the gap between germline ends came to 7 bases. Germline assignment: CDR1 LNHDA and CDR2 SQIVND (reference sequence). The CDR3 DNA follows: TGTGCCAGTAGTATAGGAGAAAGGAACACTGAAGCTTTCTTT. Translated: CASSIGERNTEAFF.

V and J are TRBV5-4 and TRBJ2-7; TRBD2 matches at 8 bases. This CDR3 is built from 15 residues. From germline, CDR1 is SGHNT and CDR2 YYREEE (reference sequence). The J segment lost 5 bases and the V segment lost 2 bases, leaving 9 bases of the junction unmatched. CDR3 sequence: CASSFTGGPVHEQYF. The CDR3 DNA sequence: TGTGCCAGCAGCTTCACGGGGGGGCCGGTCCACGAGCAGTACTTC.

In regard to this clone: Other nucleotide sequences in the sample specify the same CDR3. Written as DNA, the CDR3 is TGCAGTGCTCACAGAGGAGAGACCCAGTACTTC. Its translation is CSAHRGETQYF. V gene TRBV20-1 combines with J gene TRBJ2-5; no clear D. The V and J ends lost 5 bases and 4 bases respectively, with 8 bases between them. Looked up from germline, CDR1 is DFQATT and CDR2 is SNEGSKA (reference sequence). This CDR3 has 11 amino acids.

The V and J genes are TRBV11-2 and TRBJ2-3, with D perhaps matching TRBD2 (5 bases). The length of the CDR3 is 16 residues. V lost 5 bases to trimming and J lost 3 bases, with 18 bases between them. Germline-derived CDR1 and CDR2 are SGHAT and FQNNGV. The CDR3 DNA follows: TGTGCCAGCAGCCAATCTCCTTCGAGGGATACAGATACGCAGTATTTT. Protein sequence: CASSQSPSRDTDTQYF.

The sample holds a few counts of this clone. The chain couples TRBV30 to TRBJ1-5, with TRBD1 matching over 10 bases. Germline CDR1 is GTSNPN and CDR2 is SVGIG (reference sequence). V gave up 4 bases and J gave up 7 bases; unmatched junction bases: 7. This CDR3 comprises 14 residues. The CDR3 DNA is TGTGCCTGGAACTCGGACAGGGGGGCGCAGCCCCAGCATTTT. Residues: CAWNSDRGAQPQHF.

The chain carries TRBV5-5 and TRBJ2-3; 9 nucleotides align to TRBD2. V was pared by 2 bases and J by 6 bases, with 7 bases of the junction left unmatched. The CDR3 is 15 residues long. CDR1 SGHKS and CDR2 YYEKEE come from the germline V gene (reference sequence). For the CDR3, the DNA is TGTGCCAGCAGCTTACCCGGGACTAGCCTTGATACGCAGTATTTT. Protein sequence: CASSLPGTSLDTQYF. The variable domain in full, completed from reference TRBV5-5 and TRBJ2-3, reads DAGVTQSPTHLIKTRGQQVTLRCSPISGHKSVSWYQQVLGQGPQFIFQYYEKEERGRGNFPDRFSARQFPNYSSELNVNALLLGDSALYLCASSLPGTSLDTQYFGPGTRLTVL.

In nucleotides, the CDR3 is TGTGCCAGCAGTGATCTCGGGGGGTACGAGCAGTACTTC. It encodes CASSDLGGYEQYF. The chain links TRBV6-1 to TRBJ2-5, with 7 bases matching TRBD2. The better agreement between TRBJ2-7 and the DNA end casts doubt on the J call. Germline V CDR1 and CDR2: MNHNS, SASEGT. This CDR3 has 13 residues.

The chain links TRBV20-1 to TRBJ1-1; D is possibly TRBD1 (5 bases). V shed 4 bases and J shed 9 bases, with 12 bases lying between them. Germline V gives CDR1 DFQATT, CDR2 SNEGSKA (reference sequence). The CDR3 runs 11 residues. CDR3 coding DNA: TGCAGTGCTATGAGGACGGGACAAGCTTTCTTT. Protein: CSAMRTGQAFF.

The CDR3 region has the DNA TGTGCCGGGGCCTCCCCGCCACATCTGTTTTTT. Residues: CAGASPPHLFF. The V gene is TRBV30, the J gene TRBJ1-4; D may be TRBD1 (5 bases). This CDR3 has 11 amino acids. The germline CDR1 and CDR2 sequences are GTSNPN and SVGIG (reference sequence). Trimming removed 8 bases at V and 14 bases at J, with 18 bases between.

This sequence joins TRBV5-1 and TRBJ2-7; D gene uncertain. CDR3 length: 15 amino acids. Germline V gene lookup returns CDR1 SGHRS and CDR2 YFSETQ. Trimming cost V 1 base and J 5 bases, with 16 bases left between them. CDR3 sequence reads: CASSLRPEPSHEQYF. For the CDR3, the DNA is TGCGCCAGCAGCTTGCGCCCGGAACCGAGCCACGAGCAGTACTTC.

V usage is TRBV7-9 and J usage is TRBJ2-1; the D is unclear. CDR1 is SEHNR and CDR2 is FQNEAQ in the germline V gene (reference sequence). V shed 0 bases and J shed 8 bases, with 17 bases lying between them. The CDR3 contains 16 residues. This CDR3 reads CASSLARTTKTHEQFF. CDR3 bases: TGTGCCAGCAGCTTAGCCCGAACTACTAAGACCCATGAGCAGTTCTTC.

This chain joins TRBV5-1 and TRBJ2-3; 10 bases are a match to TRBD2. V shed 4 bases, J shed 1 base, and the junction held 0 bases outside the gene matches. This CDR3 comprises 14 residues. Germline lookup yields CDR1 SGHRS and CDR2 YFSETQ. CDR3 protein: CASSTSGGTDTQYF. CDR3 coding DNA: TGCGCCAGCAGCACTAGCGGGGGCACAGATACGCAGTATTTT.

In DNA form, the CDR3 reads TGTGCCAGCAGTTGGATTAGCGGGAGATCGCGGGGGGAGCAGTACTTC. Translating it yields CASSWISGRSRGEQYF. This chain connects TRBV6-5 to TRBJ2-7; TRBD2 matches 9 bases. Per germline, CDR1 MNHEY and CDR2 SVGAGI. The CDR3 runs to 16 residues. Germline trimming cut 4 bases from V and 7 bases from J; bases unmatched to any gene: 14.

This clone was recorded once. The chain links TRBV6-4 to TRBJ2-3, with TRBD2 identical over 11 bases. The germline V gene has CDR1 MRHNA and CDR2 SNTAGT. The CDR3 runs 15 residues. Trimming at V came to 6 bases and at J to 6 bases, leaving 8 bases not matched to a gene. The CDR3 spells CASSLSGRAFDTQYF. The CDR3 nucleotides are TGTGCCAGCAGCCTTAGCGGGAGGGCCTTCGATACGCAGTATTTT.

This clone was observed a single time. The rearrangement uses TRBV28 and TRBJ1-4; D gene uncertain. The CDR3 has 15 residues. V lost 4 bases and J 10 bases, leaving 19 bases between the germline ends. Germline CDR1 is MDHEN and CDR2 is SYDVKM. The DNA of the CDR3 is TGTGCCAGCAGTTCACCCGGCCAGAGCTTTGGAAAACTGTTTTTT. Translated: CASSSPGQSFGKLFF.

The genes are TRBV30 and TRBJ1-3; maybe TRBD1 (5 bases). V was trimmed by 4 bases and J by 4 bases, leaving 26 bases between them. In germline, CDR1 is GTSNPN, CDR2 SVGIG (reference sequence). The CDR3 is 18 amino acids. This CDR3 reads CAWTRQTRHSSGGNTIYF. CDR3 bases: TGTGCCTGGACCCGACAGACCAGACATTCCTCTGGGGGAAACACCATATATTTT.